These T cell receptor beta chains were read from a single sample in a study of T cell responses to AZD1222 COVID-19 vaccine. Sequencing was performed with immunoSEQ multiplex PCR; in TCRdb, only in-frame clones are kept and a portion is missing. Among 150,000 or so clones listed, about nine tenths were seen once. This sample comprised peripheral blood, obtained 28 days after the second AZD1222 dose. All receptors come from an adult who received the AZD1222 COVID-19 vaccine. The CDR3 runs from the conserved cysteine through the conserved F or W. A D gene is named only where the DNA matches it firmly. Part of the rows lack a size; the others show once, few, many or a class for expanded clones.

v_call	j_call	cdr3_length	d_call	clone_size	cdr3_nt	cdr3_aa
TRBV5-6	TRBJ1-1	15	.	.	TGTGCCAGCAGCCCCTACGGGACACCTGGGCGGTTAGCTTTCTTT	CASSPYGTPGRLAFF
TRBV5-1	TRBJ1-1	15	TRBD1	.	TGCGCCAGCAGCTTGGCGGACAGGGGGAACACTGAAGCTTTCTTT	CASSLADRGNTEAFF
TRBV7-9	TRBJ1-2	14	TRBD1	few	TGTGCCAGCAGCCCCCAGGGCAGGGGGGATGGCTACACCTTC	CASSPQGRGDGYTF
TRBV7-3	TRBJ2-6	15	.	.	TGTGCCAGCAGCTCCAGTTACCCTGGGGCCAACGTCCTGACTTTC	CASSSSYPGANVLTF
TRBV2	TRBJ2-7	13	.	.	TGTGCCAGCAGACAGGGAGGTTCCTACGAGCAGTACTTC	CASRQGGSYEQYF
TRBV2	TRBJ2-1	15	TRBD2	few	TGTGCCAGCAGACTAGCGGGAGGGTACTACAATGAGCAGTTCTTC	CASRLAGGYYNEQFF
TRBV28	TRBJ1-2	13	.	.	TGTGCCAGCACCGGGACACCTACATATGGCTACACCTTC	CASTGTPTYGYTF
TRBV6-1	TRBJ2-7	11	.	.	TGTGCCAGCAGTGAGGTTACGAGGCAGTACTTC	CASSEVTRQYF
TRBV7-9	TRBJ1-4	17	.	once	TGTGCCAGCAGCTTAGCGAAGGGGGATACAACTAATGAAAAACTGTTTTTT	CASSLAKGDTTNEKLFF
TRBV6-6	TRBJ2-7	15	TRBD1	.	TGTGCCAGCAGTTCCTTGGGACAGGGAGGGGGGGAGCAGTACTTC	CASSSLGQGGGEQYF